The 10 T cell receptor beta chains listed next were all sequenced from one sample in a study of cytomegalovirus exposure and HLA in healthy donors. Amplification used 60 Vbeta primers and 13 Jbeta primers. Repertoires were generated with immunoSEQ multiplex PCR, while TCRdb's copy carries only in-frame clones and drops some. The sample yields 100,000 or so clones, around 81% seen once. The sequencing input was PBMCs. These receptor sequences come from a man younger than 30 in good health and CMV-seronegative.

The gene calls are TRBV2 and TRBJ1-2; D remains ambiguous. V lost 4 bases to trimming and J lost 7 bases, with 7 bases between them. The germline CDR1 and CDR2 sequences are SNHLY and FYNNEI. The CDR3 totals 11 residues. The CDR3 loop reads CASSGRGGYTF. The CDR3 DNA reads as TGTGCCAGCAGTGGTCGGGGTGGCTACACCTTC.

CDR3 loop: CASSPALRAEAFF. For the CDR3, the DNA is TGTGCCAGCAGTCCAGCGCTCAGGGCTGAAGCTTTCTTT. The J gene is TRBJ1-1, the V gene TRBV28; perhaps TRBD1 as D (5 bases). Germline CDR1 is MDHEN and CDR2 is SYDVKM. The CDR3 covers 13 residues. Trimming removed 5 bases from V and 6 bases from J, with 13 bases in between.

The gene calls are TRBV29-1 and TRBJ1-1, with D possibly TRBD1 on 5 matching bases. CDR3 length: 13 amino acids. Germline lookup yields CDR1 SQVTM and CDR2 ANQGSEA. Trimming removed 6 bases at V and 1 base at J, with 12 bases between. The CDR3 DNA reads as TGCAGCGTCACCTCTAGGGGGAACACTGAAGCTTTCTTT. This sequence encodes CSVTSRGNTEAFF. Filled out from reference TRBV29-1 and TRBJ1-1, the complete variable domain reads SAVISQKPSRDICQRGTSLTIQCQVDSQVTMMFWYRQQPGQSLTLIATANQGSEATYESGFVIDKFPISRPNLTFSTLTVSNMSPEDSSIYLCSVTSRGNTEAFFGQGTRLTVV.

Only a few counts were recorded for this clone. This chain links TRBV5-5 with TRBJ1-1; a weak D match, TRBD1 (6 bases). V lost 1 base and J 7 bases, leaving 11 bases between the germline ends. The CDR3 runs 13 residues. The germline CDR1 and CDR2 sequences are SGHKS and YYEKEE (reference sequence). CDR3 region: CASSLNREREAFF. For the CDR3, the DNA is TGTGCCAGCAGCTTGAACAGGGAGCGTGAAGCTTTCTTT.

CDR3 in amino acids: CASRADSGQPQHF. The CDR3 DNA reads as TGTGCCAGCAGAGCGGACAGTGGCCAGCCCCAGCATTTT. The chain links TRBV2 to TRBJ1-5; D perhaps matches TRBD1 (6 bases). The CDR3 runs 13 residues. Trimming took off 6 bases at V and 7 bases at J, with 13 bases between the two ends. Germline values: CDR1 SNHLY, CDR2 FYNNEI. Drawing the rest from reference TRBV2 and TRBJ1-5, the complete variable domain is EPEVTQTPSHQVTQMGQEVILRCVPISNHLYFYWYRQILGQKVEFLVSFYNNEISEKSEIFDDQFSVERPDGSNFTLKIRSTKLEDSAMYFCASRADSGQPQHFGDGTRLSIL.

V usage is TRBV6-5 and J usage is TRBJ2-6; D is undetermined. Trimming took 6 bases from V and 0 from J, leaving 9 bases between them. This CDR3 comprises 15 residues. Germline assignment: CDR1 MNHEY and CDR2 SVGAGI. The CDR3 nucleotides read TGTGCCAGCAGCCGGAGAAGCTCTGGGGCCAACGTCCTGACTTTC. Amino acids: CASSRRSSGANVLTF.

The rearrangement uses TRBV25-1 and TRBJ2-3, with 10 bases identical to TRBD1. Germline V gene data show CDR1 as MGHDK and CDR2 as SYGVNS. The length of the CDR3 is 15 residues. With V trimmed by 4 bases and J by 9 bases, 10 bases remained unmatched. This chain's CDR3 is CASSAGTGDVGTQYF. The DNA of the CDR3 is TGTGCCAGCAGTGCCGGGACAGGGGATGTAGGGACGCAGTATTTT.

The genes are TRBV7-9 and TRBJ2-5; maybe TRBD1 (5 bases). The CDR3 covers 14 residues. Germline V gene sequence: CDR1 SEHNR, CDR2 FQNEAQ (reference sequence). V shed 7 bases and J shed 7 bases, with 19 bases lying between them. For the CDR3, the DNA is TGTGCCAGCACCCTCGCAGGGCAGCCGGGGACCCAGTACTTC. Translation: CASTLAGQPGTQYF.

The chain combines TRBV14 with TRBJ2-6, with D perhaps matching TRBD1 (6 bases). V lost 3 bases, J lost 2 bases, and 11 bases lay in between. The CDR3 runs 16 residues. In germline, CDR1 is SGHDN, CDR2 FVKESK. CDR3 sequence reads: CASSHDWGPGANVLTF. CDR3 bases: TGTGCCAGCAGCCATGACTGGGGGCCTGGGGCCAACGTCCTGACTTTC.

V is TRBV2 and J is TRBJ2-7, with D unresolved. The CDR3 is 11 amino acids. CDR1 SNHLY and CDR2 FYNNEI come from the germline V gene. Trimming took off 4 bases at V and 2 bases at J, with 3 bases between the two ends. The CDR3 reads CASSVTYEQYF. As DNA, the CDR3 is TGTGCCAGCAGTGTTACCTACGAGCAGTACTTC.